The next 18 T cell receptor beta chains were all read from a single sample in a study of brain T cells in children with intractable seizures. Assay: immunoSEQ multiplex PCR; the TCRdb copy retains only in-frame clones and omits some. The profile shows about 40,000 clones, around 90% of them singletons. Sample: peripheral blood, taken at surgery. These receptors all stem from a girl aged 2 to 9 with tuberous sclerosis and intractable seizures.

The chain uses TRBV28 and TRBJ2-5, with D perhaps TRBD2 (6 bases). CDR3 length: 13 amino acids. Germline lookup yields CDR1 MDHEN and CDR2 SYDVKM. The V and J ends lost 5 bases and 7 bases respectively, with 14 bases between them. CDR3 protein: CASSRQGGGTQYF. CDR3 coding DNA: TGTGCCAGCAGTAGGCAGGGAGGAGGGACCCAGTACTTC.

The rearrangement joins TRBV15 to TRBJ2-5; no clear D. This CDR3 comprises 13 residues. V lost 0 bases, J lost 3 bases, and 5 bases lay in between. CDR1 is LNHNV and CDR2 is YYDKDF in the germline V gene (reference sequence). The CDR3 protein is CATSRDREETQYF. CDR3 coding DNA: TGTGCCACCAGCAGAGATCGAGAAGAGACCCAGTACTTC.

The V and J genes are TRBV10-1 and TRBJ1-2; no clear D gene. V dropped 6 bases and J dropped 8 bases, with 16 bases sitting between them. Germline V gene lookup returns CDR1 WNHNN and CDR2 SYGVQD (reference sequence). The CDR3 totals 13 residues. The CDR3 coding sequence is TGCGCCAGCAGGAACCCTAACGGGCGCGGCTACACCTTC. This translates into CASRNPNGRGYTF.

V is TRBV5-6 and J is TRBJ1-3; D unresolved. The V and J ends lost 0 bases and 0 bases respectively, with 10 bases between them. From germline, CDR1 is SGHDT and CDR2 YYEEEE. This CDR3 is built from 16 residues. CDR3 bases: TGTGCCAGCAGCTTGGCCATCGCGAACTCTGGAAACACCATATATTTT. Translation: CASSLAIANSGNTIYF.

J is TRBJ2-5 and V is TRBV2; D gene uncertain. Germline lookup yields CDR1 SNHLY and CDR2 FYNNEI. The CDR3 spans 15 residues. Trimming removed 3 bases at V and 6 bases at J, with 17 bases between. For the CDR3, the DNA is TGTGCCAGCAGTGAGGACCGGGCGTTTATACAGACCCAGTACTTC. Translation gives CASSEDRAFIQTQYF.

This rearrangement joins TRBV20-1 to TRBJ2-3; unclear D gene. The germline gives CDR1 DFQATT, CDR2 SNEGSKA (reference sequence). The CDR3 sequence is 14 residues long. The V and J ends lost 3 bases and 6 bases respectively, with 16 bases between them. CDR3 sequence (DNA): TGCAGTGCTAGTAAAAGGGCCTTAGGGGATACGCAGTATTTT. The encoded protein is CSASKRALGDTQYF.

This sequence joins TRBV3-1 (or the pseudogene TRBV3-2) and TRBJ2-1; D possibly matches TRBD1 or TRBD2 (5 bases each). Trimming took 6 bases from V and 9 from J, leaving 12 bases between them. The CDR3 runs 12 residues. Germline CDR1 and CDR2: LGHDT and YNNKEL (reference sequence). This CDR3 is CASSPWGSEQFF. In DNA form, the CDR3 reads TGTGCCAGCAGTCCCTGGGGGAGTGAGCAGTTCTTC.

The chain is built from TRBV5-1 and TRBJ2-3, with TRBD2 matching 11 bases. V dropped 0 bases and J dropped 2; count of bases not matched to a gene: 8. This CDR3 contains 18 residues. CDR1 SGHRS and CDR2 YFSETQ come from the germline V gene. The CDR3: CASSLGLAGSWVTDTQYF. DNA of the CDR3: TGCGCCAGCAGCTTGGGACTAGCGGGGTCCTGGGTCACAGATACGCAGTATTTT. The entire variable domain, with the rest obtained from reference TRBV5-1 and TRBJ2-3, is as follows: KAGVTQTPRYLIKTRGQQVTLSCSPISGHRSVSWYQQTPGQGLQFLFEYFSETQRNKGNFPGRFSGRQFSNSRSEMNVSTLELGDSALYLCASSLGLAGSWVTDTQYFGPGTRLTVL.

This chain connects TRBV5-8 to TRBJ1-5, with 7 bases fitting TRBD1. V shed 0 bases, J shed 0 bases, and the junction held 0 bases outside the gene matches. CDR1 is SGHTS and CDR2 is YDEGEE in the germline V gene. CDR3 length equals 15 residues. The chain's CDR3 is CASSLGQGSNQPQHF. The CDR3 DNA is TGTGCCAGCAGCTTGGGACAGGGTAGCAATCAGCCCCAGCATTTT. Together with reference TRBV5-8 and TRBJ1-5, the CDR3 gives the full variable domain: EAGVTQSPTHLIKTRGQQATLRCSPISGHTSVYWYQQALGLGLQFLLWYDEGEERNRGNFPPRFSGRQFPNYSSELNVNALELEDSALYLCASSLGQGSNQPQHFGDGTRLSIL.

V and J are TRBV25-1 and TRBJ2-1; 7 positions match TRBD1. The V and J ends lost 6 bases and 0 bases, in that order; junction bases with no gene match: 2. Per germline, CDR1 MGHDK and CDR2 SYGVNS. The CDR3 is 14 residues long. Here the CDR3 DNA reads TGTGCCAGCAGGGGACAGCCCTCCTACAATGAGCAGTTCTTC. This gives the protein CASRGQPSYNEQFF.

The chain recombines TRBV19 with TRBJ2-7; 8 nucleotides align to TRBD2. With 3 bases clipped from V and 0 bases from J, the junction kept 7 bases outside the gene matches. The CDR3 loop spans 16 amino acids. CDR1 and CDR2 (germline): LNHDA, SQIVND (reference sequence). The CDR3 DNA follows: TGTGCCAGTAGTATTCGCGGGACTAGTCCCTCCTACGAGCAGTACTTC. This sequence encodes CASSIRGTSPSYEQYF.

The chain carries TRBV7-9 and TRBJ1-1; 7 bases fit TRBD1. The CDR3 has 14 residues. Germline V gives CDR1 SEHNR, CDR2 FQNEAQ (reference sequence). The junction had 2 bases not matched to a gene; V was cut back by 3 bases and J by 1 base. The CDR3 DNA reads as TGTGCCAGCAGCTTCCGGGACAGGAACACTGAAGCTTTCTTT. Its protein product is CASSFRDRNTEAFF.

The chain combines TRBV5-4 with TRBJ1-6, with TRBD1 identical over 8 bases. Losses at the gene ends were 0 bases for V and 7 bases for J; bases not matched to a gene: 6. Germline CDR1 and CDR2: SGHNT and YYREEE (reference sequence). CDR3 size: 16 residues. Written as DNA, the CDR3 is TGTGCCAGCAGCTTGGCCAATACAGGGGGGAATTCACCCCTCCACTTT. Translation: CASSLANTGGNSPLHF.

A single count supports this clone. The V call is TRBV4-1, the J call TRBJ2-6; D may be TRBD1 (6 bases). The CDR3 is 18 residues long. V was shortened by 0 bases and J by 2 bases, with 14 bases between the two germline ends. In germline, CDR1 is MGHRA, CDR2 YSYEKL. As DNA, the CDR3 is TGCGCCAGCAGCCAAGAACCCCAACCAGGGGCTGGGGCCAACGTCCTGACTTTC. Protein sequence: CASSQEPQPGAGANVLTF.

V and J are TRBV7-2 and TRBJ1-2, with TRBD1 as a possible D gene (5 bases). The germline V and J ends were trimmed by 0 bases and 4 bases, with 12 bases remaining between them. CDR1 and CDR2 from the germline V gene are SGHTA and FQGNSA. The CDR3 runs 15 residues. The CDR3 is CASSLAGPATYGYTF. The CDR3 DNA is TGTGCCAGCAGCTTAGCGGGACCCGCGACCTATGGCTACACCTTC.

This clone was counted a few times. The chain carries TRBV11-2 and TRBJ1-3, with TRBD1 matching 7 bases. The CDR3 is made up of 16 amino acids. After removal of 5 bases from V and 7 bases from J, the junction contained 14 bases not matched to a gene. Germline values: CDR1 SGHAT, CDR2 FQNNGV. Here the CDR3 reads CASSPLTGKRSNTIYF. The CDR3 DNA reads as TGTGCCAGCAGCCCTTTGACAGGGAAGAGGTCGAACACCATATATTTT.

The rearrangement joins TRBV5-1 to TRBJ1-4; 8 nucleotides line up with TRBD1. From germline, CDR1 is SGHRS and CDR2 YFSETQ. The V and J ends lost 2 bases and 7 bases, in that order; junction bases with no gene match: 13. This CDR3 region has 17 residues. The CDR3 spells CASSLWTGTKSGEKLFF. The CDR3 DNA follows: TGCGCCAGCAGCTTATGGACAGGGACAAAAAGCGGTGAAAAACTGTTTTTT.

The table lists this clone with a count of one. The chain combines TRBV27 with TRBJ1-2; maybe TRBD1 (5 bases). Trimming pared 6 bases from V and 8 bases from J, leaving 16 bases between. Germline loops: CDR1 MNHEY, CDR2 SMNVEV (reference sequence). The CDR3 contains 13 residues. CDR3 amino acids: CASRAPGREGYTF. The CDR3 coding sequence is TGTGCCAGCAGGGCTCCAGGGAGAGAAGGCTACACCTTC.